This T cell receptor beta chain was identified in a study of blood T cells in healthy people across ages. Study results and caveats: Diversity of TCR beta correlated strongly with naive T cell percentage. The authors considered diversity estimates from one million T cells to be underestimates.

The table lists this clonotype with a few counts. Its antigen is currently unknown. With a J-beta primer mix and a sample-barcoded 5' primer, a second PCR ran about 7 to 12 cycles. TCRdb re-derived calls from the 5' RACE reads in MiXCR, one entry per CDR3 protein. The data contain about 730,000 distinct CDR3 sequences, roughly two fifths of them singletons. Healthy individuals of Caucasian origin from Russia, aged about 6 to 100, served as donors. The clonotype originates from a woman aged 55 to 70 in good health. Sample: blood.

As DNA, the CDR3 is TGTGCCAGCAGTGATACGGGCCATATCTCTGGGGCCAACGTCCTGACTTTC. Residues: CASSDTGHISGANVLTF. This chain links TRBV6-1 with TRBJ2-6; D gene ambiguous. The CDR3 has 17 residues. Germline V gene lookup returns CDR1 MNHNS and CDR2 SASEGT. V gave up 3 bases and J gave up 0 bases, with 12 bases separating them.